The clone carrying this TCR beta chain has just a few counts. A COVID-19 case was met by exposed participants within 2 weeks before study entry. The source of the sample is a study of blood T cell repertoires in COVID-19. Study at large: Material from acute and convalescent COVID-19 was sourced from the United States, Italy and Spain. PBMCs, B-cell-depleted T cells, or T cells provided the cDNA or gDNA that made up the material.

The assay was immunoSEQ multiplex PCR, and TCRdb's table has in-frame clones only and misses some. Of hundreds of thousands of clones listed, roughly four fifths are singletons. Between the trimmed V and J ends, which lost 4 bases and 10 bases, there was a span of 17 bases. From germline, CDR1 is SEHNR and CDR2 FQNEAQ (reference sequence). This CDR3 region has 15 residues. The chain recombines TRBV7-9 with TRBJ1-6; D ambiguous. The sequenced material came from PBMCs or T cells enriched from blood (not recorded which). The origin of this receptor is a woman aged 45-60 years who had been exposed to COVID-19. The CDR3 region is CASSSSGIMGSPLHF. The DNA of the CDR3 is TGTGCCAGCAGCTCTTCCGGGATCATGGGGTCACCCCTCCACTTT.